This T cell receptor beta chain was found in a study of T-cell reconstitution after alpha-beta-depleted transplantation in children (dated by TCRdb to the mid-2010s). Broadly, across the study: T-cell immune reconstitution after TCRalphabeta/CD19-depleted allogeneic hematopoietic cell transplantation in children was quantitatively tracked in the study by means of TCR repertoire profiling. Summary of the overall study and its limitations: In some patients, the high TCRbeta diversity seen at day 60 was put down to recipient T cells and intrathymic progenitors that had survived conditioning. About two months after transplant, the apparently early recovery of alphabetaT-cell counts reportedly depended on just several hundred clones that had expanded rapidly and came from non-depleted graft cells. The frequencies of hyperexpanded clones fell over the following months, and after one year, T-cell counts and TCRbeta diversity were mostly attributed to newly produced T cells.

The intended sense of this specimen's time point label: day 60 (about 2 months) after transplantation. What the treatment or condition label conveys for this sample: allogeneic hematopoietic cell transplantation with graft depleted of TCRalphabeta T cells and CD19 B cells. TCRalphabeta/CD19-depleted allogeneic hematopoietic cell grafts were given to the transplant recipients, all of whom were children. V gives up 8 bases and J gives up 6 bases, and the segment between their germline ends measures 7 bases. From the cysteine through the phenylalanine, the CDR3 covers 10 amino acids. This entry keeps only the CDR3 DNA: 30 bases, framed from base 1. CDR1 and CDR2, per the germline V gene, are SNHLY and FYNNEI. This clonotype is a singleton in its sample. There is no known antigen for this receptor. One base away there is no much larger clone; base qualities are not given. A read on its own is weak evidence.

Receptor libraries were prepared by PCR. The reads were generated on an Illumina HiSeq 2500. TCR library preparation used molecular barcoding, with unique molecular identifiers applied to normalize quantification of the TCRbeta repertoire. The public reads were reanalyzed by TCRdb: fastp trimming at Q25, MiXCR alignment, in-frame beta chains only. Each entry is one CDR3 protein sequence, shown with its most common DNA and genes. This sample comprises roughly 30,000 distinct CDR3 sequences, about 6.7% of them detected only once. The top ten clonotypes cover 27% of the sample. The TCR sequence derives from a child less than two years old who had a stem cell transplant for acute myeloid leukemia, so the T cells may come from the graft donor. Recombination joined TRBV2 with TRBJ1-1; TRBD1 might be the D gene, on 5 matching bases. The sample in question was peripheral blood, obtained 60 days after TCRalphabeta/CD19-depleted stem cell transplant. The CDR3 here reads CASGGAEAFF. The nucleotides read TGTGCCAGCGGGGGAGCTGAAGCTTTCTTT.